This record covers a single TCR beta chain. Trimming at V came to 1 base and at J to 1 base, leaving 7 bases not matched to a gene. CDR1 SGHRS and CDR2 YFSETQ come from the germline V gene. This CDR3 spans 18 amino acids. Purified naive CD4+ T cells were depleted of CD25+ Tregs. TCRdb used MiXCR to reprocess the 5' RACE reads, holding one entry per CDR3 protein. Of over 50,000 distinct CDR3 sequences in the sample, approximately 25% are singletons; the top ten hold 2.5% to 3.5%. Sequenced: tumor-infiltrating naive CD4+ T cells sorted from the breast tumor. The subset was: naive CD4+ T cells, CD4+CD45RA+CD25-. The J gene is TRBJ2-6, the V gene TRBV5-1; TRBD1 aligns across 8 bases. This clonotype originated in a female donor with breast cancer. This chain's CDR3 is CASSLIRTGSSGANVLTF. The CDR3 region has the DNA TGCGCCAGCAGCTTGATCCGGACAGGGAGTTCTGGGGCCAACGTCCTGACTTTC.